This T cell receptor (beta chain) emerged from a study of ipilimumab plus nivolumab after autologous stem cell transplantation. Study in general: Median doses per patient: roughly five ipilimumab, under ten nivolumab. Broader study findings: Authors suggest TCR repertoire, Treg phenotype and gut microbiota support further study.

Patients got ipilimumab 1 mg/kg beginning 14 to 28 days post-transplant. Patients got 3 mg/kg IV nivolumab weeks 1, 4, 7, 10, then biweekly through week 26. Libraries were prepared by immunoSEQ multiplex PCR; TCRdb keeps only in-frame clonotypes and omits some of them. The sample holds about 22,000 clones, around 80% seen once. This CDR3 is built from 16 residues. Germline V gives CDR1 LNHDA, CDR2 SQIVND (reference sequence). With 6 bases clipped from V and 1 base from J, the junction kept 7 bases outside the gene matches. Comment on this clone: Its antigen is still unknown.

Material: PBMCs, obtained in a trial of ipilimumab plus nivolumab as post-transplant consolidation. The receptor was derived from a male donor with diffuse large B-cell lymphoma. The V gene is TRBV19, the J gene TRBJ1-5; 9 positions match TRBD1. The CDR3 reads CASSTWGQGSNQPQHF. CDR3 nucleotide sequence: TGTGCCAGTAGCACCTGGGGACAGGGAAGCAATCAGCCCCAGCATTTT. The variable domain in full, with the rest retrieved from reference TRBV19 and TRBJ1-5, is DGGITQSPKYLFRKEGQNVTLSCEQNLNHDAMYWYRQDPGQGLRLIYYSQIVNDFQKGDIAEGYSVSREKKESFPLTVTSAQKNPTAFYLCASSTWGQGSNQPQHFGDGTRLSIL.